This is a list of T cell receptor beta chains from one sample in a study of low-dose radiotherapy and immunotherapy resistance in tumors. Using its own MiXCR run on the reads, TCRdb lists one record per CDR3 protein. Of about 64,000 distinct CDR3 sequences listed, more than 20% are singletons. Sample: PBMCs, taken before treatment. The receptors come from a male donor with rectosigmoid adenocarcinoma. Both conserved end residues are part of each CDR3. Each record gives: clone size, V gene, J gene, D gene, CDR3 length, CDR3 protein, CDR3 DNA. The D gene is left open where the match is weak. Clone size appears in some rows only: once, few, many, or a class for an expanded clone.

clone size: NA
V gene: TRBV28
J gene: TRBJ2-1
D gene: TRBD1
CDR3 length: 14
CDR3 protein: CASNSPGQLNEQFF
CDR3 DNA: TGTGCCAGCAACTCTCCGGGACAGCTAAATGAGCAGTTCTTC

clone size: many
V gene: TRBV4-1
J gene: TRBJ2-1
D gene: TRBD1
CDR3 length: 14
CDR3 protein: CASRPGAGGNEQFF
CDR3 DNA: TGCGCCAGCAGACCGGGCGCAGGGGGCAATGAGCAGTTCTTC

clone size: NA
V gene: TRBV2
J gene: TRBJ2-7
D gene: NA
CDR3 length: 16
CDR3 protein: CASSQRVAGARHEQYF
CDR3 DNA: TGTGCCAGCAGCCAAAGGGTTGCGGGGGCAAGGCACGAGCAGTACTTC

clone size: many
V gene: TRBV28
J gene: TRBJ2-7
D gene: NA
CDR3 length: 15
CDR3 protein: CASSKVLGQSYEQYF
CDR3 DNA: TGTGCCAGCAGTAAAGTCTTGGGGCAGTCCTACGAGCAGTACTTC

clone size: many
V gene: TRBV15
J gene: TRBJ2-5
D gene: NA
CDR3 length: 15
CDR3 protein: CATSRDRTPGETQYF
CDR3 DNA: TGTGCCACCAGCAGAGACAGGACCCCGGGGGAGACCCAGTACTTC

clone size: many
V gene: TRBV6-2/TRBV6-3
J gene: TRBJ2-3
D gene: NA
CDR3 length: 12
CDR3 protein: CASKGVPDTQYF
CDR3 DNA: TGTGCCAGCAAGGGGGTCCCAGATACGCAGTATTTT

clone size: many
V gene: TRBV7-2
J gene: TRBJ2-2
D gene: NA
CDR3 length: 16
CDR3 protein: CASSSPVGGHTGELFF
CDR3 DNA: TGTGCCAGCAGCTCCCCGGTGGGGGGACACACCGGGGAGCTGTTTTTT

clone size: NA
V gene: TRBV4-2
J gene: TRBJ1-2
D gene: NA
CDR3 length: 13
CDR3 protein: CASSVSANYGYTF
CDR3 DNA: TGTGCCAGCAGCGTATCAGCTAACTATGGCTACACCTTC

clone size: NA
V gene: TRBV25-1
J gene: TRBJ2-1
D gene: NA
CDR3 length: 15
CDR3 protein: CASSTKLVSYNEQFF
CDR3 DNA: TGTGCCAGCAGTACTAAACTAGTATCCTACAATGAGCAGTTCTTC

clone size: few
V gene: TRBV11-3
J gene: TRBJ1-1
D gene: TRBD1
CDR3 length: 13
CDR3 protein: CASSSGGRTEAFF
CDR3 DNA: TGTGCCAGCAGCTCAGGGGGTCGGACTGAAGCTTTCTTT

clone size: NA
V gene: TRBV15
J gene: TRBJ2-3
D gene: TRBD2
CDR3 length: 17
CDR3 protein: CATSRDNPAGGIDTQYF
CDR3 DNA: TGTGCCACCAGCAGAGATAACCCAGCGGGGGGGATAGATACGCAGTATTTT

clone size: many
V gene: TRBV28
J gene: TRBJ1-1
D gene: NA
CDR3 length: 17
CDR3 protein: CASSLRGGAAWRGEAFF
CDR3 DNA: TGTGCCAGCAGTTTACGGGGGGGGGCTGCCTGGCGGGGTGAAGCTTTCTTT

clone size: many
V gene: TRBV11-2
J gene: TRBJ2-1
D gene: TRBD1
CDR3 length: 17
CDR3 protein: CASSLGPGQGSYNEQFF
CDR3 DNA: TGTGCCAGCAGCTTAGGGCCGGGACAGGGCTCCTACAATGAGCAGTTCTTC

clone size: many
V gene: TRBV18
J gene: TRBJ2-3
D gene: TRBD2
CDR3 length: 17
CDR3 protein: CASSPEGGTSDTDTQYF
CDR3 DNA: TGTGCCAGCTCACCAGAAGGAGGGACTAGCGACACAGATACGCAGTATTTT

clone size: NA
V gene: TRBV5-6
J gene: TRBJ1-6
D gene: TRBD1
CDR3 length: 14
CDR3 protein: CASSAGGGWTPLHF
CDR3 DNA: TGTGCCAGCAGCGCAGGGGGAGGTTGGACACCCCTCCACTTT

clone size: NA
V gene: TRBV6-5
J gene: TRBJ2-7
D gene: NA
CDR3 length: 12
CDR3 protein: CASISRSSEQYF
CDR3 DNA: TGTGCCAGCATCTCCCGGAGCTCCGAGCAGTACTTC

clone size: many
V gene: TRBV12-3/TRBV12-4
J gene: TRBJ1-2
D gene: NA
CDR3 length: 15
CDR3 protein: CASSSRQEVGYGYTF
CDR3 DNA: TGTGCCAGCAGTTCACGACAGGAGGTTGGCTATGGCTACACCTTC

clone size: medium-sized
V gene: TRBV24-1
J gene: TRBJ2-3
D gene: NA
CDR3 length: 12
CDR3 protein: CASGPGTDTQYF
CDR3 DNA: TGTGCCAGCGGCCCGGGCACAGATACGCAGTATTTT

clone size: NA
V gene: TRBV18
J gene: TRBJ2-1
D gene: TRBD2
CDR3 length: 13
CDR3 protein: CASSLAGINEQFF
CDR3 DNA: TGTGCCAGCTCACTAGCGGGAATCAATGAGCAGTTCTTC

clone size: many
V gene: TRBV20-1
J gene: TRBJ2-7
D gene: NA
CDR3 length: 14
CDR3 protein: CSAGPGAKTYEQYF
CDR3 DNA: TGCAGTGCCGGGCCGGGGGCGAAAACCTACGAGCAGTACTTC

clone size: many
V gene: TRBV28
J gene: TRBJ2-7
D gene: TRBD1
CDR3 length: 14
CDR3 protein: CASSLWQGEYEQYF
CDR3 DNA: TGTGCCAGCAGTTTATGGCAGGGGGAATACGAGCAGTACTTC

clone size: many
V gene: TRBV25-1
J gene: TRBJ2-2
D gene: TRBD2
CDR3 length: 15
CDR3 protein: CASSRDYEDFGELFF
CDR3 DNA: TGTGCCAGCAGTCGGGACTATGAGGATTTCGGGGAGCTGTTTTTT

clone size: NA
V gene: TRBV5-1
J gene: TRBJ2-1
D gene: NA
CDR3 length: 15
CDR3 protein: CASSLAQGGFDEQFF
CDR3 DNA: TGCGCCAGCAGCTTGGCCCAGGGCGGATTCGATGAGCAGTTCTTC

clone size: many
V gene: TRBV2
J gene: TRBJ1-3
D gene: NA
CDR3 length: 16
CDR3 protein: CASSEARASTGNTIYF
CDR3 DNA: TGTGCCAGCAGTGAAGCGCGGGCCAGCACGGGAAACACCATATATTTT

clone size: many
V gene: TRBV25-1
J gene: TRBJ2-3
D gene: TRBD2
CDR3 length: 16
CDR3 protein: CASSLKGSGRTDTQYF
CDR3 DNA: TGTGCCAGCAGTTTGAAAGGAAGCGGGAGAACAGATACGCAGTATTTT

clone size: many
V gene: TRBV18
J gene: TRBJ2-1
D gene: TRBD2
CDR3 length: 16
CDR3 protein: CASLLSGALTYNEQFF
CDR3 DNA: TGTGCCAGCTTGTTGAGCGGGGCCCTAACCTACAATGAGCAGTTCTTC

clone size: NA
V gene: TRBV27
J gene: TRBJ1-3
D gene: NA
CDR3 length: 14
CDR3 protein: CASSLERGSDTIYF
CDR3 DNA: TGTGCCAGCAGTTTAGAGCGCGGGTCGGACACCATATATTTT

clone size: many
V gene: TRBV28
J gene: TRBJ2-6
D gene: NA
CDR3 length: 19
CDR3 protein: CASSFRRGLIVPGANVLTF
CDR3 DNA: TGTGCCAGCAGTTTCCGGCGCGGGCTAATAGTCCCTGGGGCCAACGTCCTGACTTTC

clone size: many
V gene: TRBV3-1
J gene: TRBJ2-6
D gene: NA
CDR3 length: 15
CDR3 protein: CASSRSEAGANVLTF
CDR3 DNA: TGTGCCAGCAGCCGATCTGAGGCTGGGGCCAACGTCCTGACTTTC

clone size: NA
V gene: TRBV7-2
J gene: TRBJ2-2
D gene: TRBD1
CDR3 length: 16
CDR3 protein: CASSSRGQGGAGELFF
CDR3 DNA: TGTGCCAGCAGCTCCCGCGGACAGGGGGGGGCCGGGGAGCTGTTTTTT

clone size: NA
V gene: TRBV6-2/TRBV6-3
J gene: TRBJ2-1
D gene: NA
CDR3 length: 15
CDR3 protein: CASSPLRRGRYEQFF
CDR3 DNA: TGTGCCAGCAGCCCGCTCCGCAGGGGGAGGTATGAGCAGTTCTTC

clone size: many
V gene: TRBV3-1
J gene: TRBJ2-3
D gene: TRBD1
CDR3 length: 16
CDR3 protein: CASSYSGTGDTDTQYF
CDR3 DNA: TGTGCCAGCAGCTACAGCGGGACAGGGGACACAGATACGCAGTATTTT

clone size: many
V gene: TRBV18
J gene: TRBJ2-7
D gene: NA
CDR3 length: 13
CDR3 protein: CASSPGNSYEQYF
CDR3 DNA: TGTGCCAGCTCACCAGGGAACTCCTACGAGCAGTACTTC

clone size: many
V gene: TRBV6-2/TRBV6-3
J gene: TRBJ2-4
D gene: NA
CDR3 length: 12
CDR3 protein: CASSGTAIIQYF
CDR3 DNA: TGTGCCAGCAGTGGGACGGCGATCATTCAGTACTTC

clone size: NA
V gene: TRBV28
J gene: TRBJ2-7
D gene: NA
CDR3 length: 12
CDR3 protein: CASSSDGLWQYF
CDR3 DNA: TGTGCCAGCAGCTCAGACGGCCTGTGGCAGTACTTC

clone size: many
V gene: TRBV13
J gene: TRBJ1-1
D gene: NA
CDR3 length: 14
CDR3 protein: CASPARGANTEAFF
CDR3 DNA: TGTGCCAGTCCTGCTCGCGGCGCCAACACTGAAGCTTTCTTT

clone size: many
V gene: TRBV27
J gene: TRBJ1-1
D gene: NA
CDR3 length: 16
CDR3 protein: CASSLVGRTMNTEAFF
CDR3 DNA: TGTGCCAGCAGTTTAGTGGGACGTACGATGAACACTGAAGCTTTCTTT

clone size: NA
V gene: TRBV28
J gene: TRBJ2-5
D gene: NA
CDR3 length: 15
CDR3 protein: CASSLAGRGRETQYF
CDR3 DNA: TGTGCCAGCAGTTTAGCGGGCAGGGGAAGAGAGACCCAGTACTTC

clone size: NA
V gene: TRBV5-1
J gene: TRBJ1-2
D gene: TRBD1
CDR3 length: 14
CDR3 protein: CASSPWTGAGGYTF
CDR3 DNA: TGCGCCAGCAGCCCCTGGACAGGGGCAGGTGGCTACACCTTC

clone size: many
V gene: TRBV4-3
J gene: TRBJ2-3
D gene: TRBD2
CDR3 length: 15
CDR3 protein: CASSQGTSSTDTQYF
CDR3 DNA: TGCGCCAGCAGCCAAGGGACTAGCTCCACAGATACGCAGTATTTT

clone size: many
V gene: TRBV5-1
J gene: TRBJ2-1
D gene: TRBD2
CDR3 length: 16
CDR3 protein: CASSELTSGDGDEQFF
CDR3 DNA: TGCGCCAGCAGCGAACTGACTAGCGGGGATGGGGATGAGCAGTTCTTC